In its sample, the clone carrying this TCR beta chain was seen a few times. Its antigen is still unknown. These data come from a study of beta chain features in type 1 diabetes. In the study overall: Cell yields, gender and age were comparable in patients and healthy donors. Study-wide results and caveats: Moderate yet significant TCRB CDR3 shortening was seen in Type 1 diabetes patients in all four CD4+ subsets.

There was one heparinised blood draw per donor, averaging roughly 120 mL. Expressed TCRB transcripts got sequenced, as all isolated RNA was reverse transcribed. Sequenced by immunoSEQ multiplex PCR; TCRdb stores in-frame clones only, minus some. The table lists about 160,000 clones, just over 8% of them singletons, with 0.54% in the top ten. The CDR3 length is 14 residues. V was pared by 4 bases and J by 5 bases, with 6 bases of the junction left unmatched. Germline V CDR1 and CDR2: SGHRS, YFSETQ. The chain uses TRBV5-1 and TRBJ1-2, with 9 bases fitting TRBD1. Sequenced material: central memory CD4+ T cells from blood. This sequence originates from a woman aged 18-30 years with type 1 diabetes. CDR3 bases: TGCGCCAGCAGCAAACAGGGGGCGGAATATGGCTACACCTTC. Residues: CASSKQGAEYGYTF.